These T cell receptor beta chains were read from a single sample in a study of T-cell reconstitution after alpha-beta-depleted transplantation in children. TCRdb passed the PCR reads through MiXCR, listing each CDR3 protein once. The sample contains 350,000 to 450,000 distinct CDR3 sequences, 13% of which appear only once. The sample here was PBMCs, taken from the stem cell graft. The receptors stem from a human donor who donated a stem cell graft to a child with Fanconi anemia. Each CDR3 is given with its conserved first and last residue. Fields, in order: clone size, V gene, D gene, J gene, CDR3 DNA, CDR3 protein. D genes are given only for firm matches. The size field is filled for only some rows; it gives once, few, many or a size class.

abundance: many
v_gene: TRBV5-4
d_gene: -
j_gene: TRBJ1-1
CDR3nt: TGTGCCAGCAGCCGATCGTTGGGGGACACTGAAGCTTTCTTT
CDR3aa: CASSRSLGDTEAFF

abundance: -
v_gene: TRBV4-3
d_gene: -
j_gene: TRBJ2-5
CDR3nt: TGCGCCAGCAGCCAAGCAGGGATGGAGACCCAGTACTTC
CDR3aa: CASSQAGMETQYF

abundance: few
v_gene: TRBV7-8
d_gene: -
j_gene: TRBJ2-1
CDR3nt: TGTGCCAGCAGTCCCCACCGGGAATCATCGTCTGGTGAGCAGTTCTTC
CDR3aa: CASSPHRESSSGEQFF

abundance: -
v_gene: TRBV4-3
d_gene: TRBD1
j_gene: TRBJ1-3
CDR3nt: TGCGCCAGCAGCCAAGCGAAAGGGACAGGGGGTTCTGGAAACACCATATATTTT
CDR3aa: CASSQAKGTGGSGNTIYF

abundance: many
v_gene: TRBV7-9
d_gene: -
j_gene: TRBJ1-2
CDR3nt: TGTGCCAGCAGCTTTGCGGGGTCCAGTCGCGTCAGTGGCTACACCTTC
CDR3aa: CASSFAGSSRVSGYTF

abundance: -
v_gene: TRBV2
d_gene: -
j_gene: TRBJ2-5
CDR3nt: TGTGCCAGCAGGGAGAGGGCAGAGACCCAGTACTTC
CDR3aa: CASRERAETQYF

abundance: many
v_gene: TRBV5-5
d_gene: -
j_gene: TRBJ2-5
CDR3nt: TGTGCCAGCAGCTTGCTCGAGGAGACCCAGTACTTC
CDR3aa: CASSLLEETQYF

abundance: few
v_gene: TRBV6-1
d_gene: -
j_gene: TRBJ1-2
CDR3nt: TGTGCCAGCAGACGCCTCCTACGGGGGTTCTGGGGCTACACCTTC
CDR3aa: CASRRLLRGFWGYTF

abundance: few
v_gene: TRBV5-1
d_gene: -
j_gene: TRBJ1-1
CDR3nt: TGCGCCAGCAGCTACCTACTACCGGGAAACTCGGGCACTGAAGCTTTCTTT
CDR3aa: CASSYLLPGNSGTEAFF

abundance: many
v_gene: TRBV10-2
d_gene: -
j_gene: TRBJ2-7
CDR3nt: TGCGCCAGCAGTGACAGGAGCTCCTACGAGCAGTACTTC
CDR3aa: CASSDRSSYEQYF

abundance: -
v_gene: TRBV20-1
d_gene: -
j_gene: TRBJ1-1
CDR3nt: TGCAGTGCTAGAGAACAGGCGAACACTGAAGCTTTCTTT
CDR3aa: CSAREQANTEAFF

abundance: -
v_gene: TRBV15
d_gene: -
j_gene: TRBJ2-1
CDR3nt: TGTGCCACCAGCAGAGGTCAGGGGTTCTACAATGAGCAGTTCTTC
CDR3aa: CATSRGQGFYNEQFF

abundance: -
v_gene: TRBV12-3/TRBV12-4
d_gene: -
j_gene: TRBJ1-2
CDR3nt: TGTGCCAGCAGGCCGAACGAAGTTGGAGGCTACACCTTC
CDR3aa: CASRPNEVGGYTF

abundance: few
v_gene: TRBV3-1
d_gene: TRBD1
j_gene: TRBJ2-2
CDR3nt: TGTGCCAGCAGCCCCCGGACAGGGGGAGGGACCGGGGAGCTGTTTTTT
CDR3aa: CASSPRTGGGTGELFF

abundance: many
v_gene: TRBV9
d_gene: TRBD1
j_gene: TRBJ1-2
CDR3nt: TGTGCCAGCAGCGGGAATGTACAGGGGCGCCATGGCTACACCTTC
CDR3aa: CASSGNVQGRHGYTF

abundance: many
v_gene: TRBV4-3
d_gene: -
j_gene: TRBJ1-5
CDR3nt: TGCGCCAGCAGCCAGGGTCCCGATCAGCCCCAGCATTTT
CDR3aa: CASSQGPDQPQHF

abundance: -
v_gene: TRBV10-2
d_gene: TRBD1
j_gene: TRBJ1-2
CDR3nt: TGCGCCAGCAGGGGACAGGATACGGTCGGTGGCTACACCTTC
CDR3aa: CASRGQDTVGGYTF

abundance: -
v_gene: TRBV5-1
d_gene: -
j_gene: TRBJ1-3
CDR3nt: TGCGCCAGCAGCTTGGATTCCAGGGCGCACACCATATATTTT
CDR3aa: CASSLDSRAHTIYF

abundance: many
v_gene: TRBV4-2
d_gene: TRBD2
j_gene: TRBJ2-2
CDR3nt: TGTGCCAGCAGCCAAGTCGGCGCGGGGGGGCCGGACACCGGGGAGCTGTTTTTT
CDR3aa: CASSQVGAGGPDTGELFF

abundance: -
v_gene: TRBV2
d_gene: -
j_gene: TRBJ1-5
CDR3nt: TGTGCCTGCCGAAGGGGAGAGGGCAATCAGCCCCAGCATTTT
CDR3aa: CACRRGEGNQPQHF

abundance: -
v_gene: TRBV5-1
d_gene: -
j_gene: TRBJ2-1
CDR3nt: TGCGCCAGCAGCTTGTTTTCAGGGAGAGGATCGAATGAGCAGTTCTTC
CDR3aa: CASSLFSGRGSNEQFF

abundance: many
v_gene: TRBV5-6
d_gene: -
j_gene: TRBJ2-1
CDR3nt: TGTGCCAGCAGCGCTCCGGGCCGATGGGGCAATGAGCAGTTCTTC
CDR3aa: CASSAPGRWGNEQFF

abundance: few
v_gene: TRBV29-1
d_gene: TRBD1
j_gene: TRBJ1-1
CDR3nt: TGCAGCGTTGCAGGGACAGGGGGCAAGTTGACTGAAGCTTTCTTT
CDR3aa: CSVAGTGGKLTEAFF

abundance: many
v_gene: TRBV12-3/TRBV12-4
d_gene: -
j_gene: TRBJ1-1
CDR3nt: TGTGCCAGCAGCTTGGGTCCGGGCACTGAAGCTTTCTTT
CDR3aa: CASSLGPGTEAFF

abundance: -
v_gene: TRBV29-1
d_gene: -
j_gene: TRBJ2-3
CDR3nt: TGCAGCGTTTTATCAGATACGCAGTATTTT
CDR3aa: CSVLSDTQYF

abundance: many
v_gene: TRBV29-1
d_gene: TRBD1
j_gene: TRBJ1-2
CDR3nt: TGCAGCGTATCCAGACAGGGGGAAGGCTACACCTTC
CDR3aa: CSVSRQGEGYTF

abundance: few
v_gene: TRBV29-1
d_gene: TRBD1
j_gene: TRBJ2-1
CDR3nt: TGCAACCGGGACAGGGAAAATGAGCAGTTCTTC
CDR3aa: CNRDRENEQFF

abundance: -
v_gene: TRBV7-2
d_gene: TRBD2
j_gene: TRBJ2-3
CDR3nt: TGTGCCAGCAGCAACAGGCTAGCGGGCCAAGATACGCAGTATTTT
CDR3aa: CASSNRLAGQDTQYF

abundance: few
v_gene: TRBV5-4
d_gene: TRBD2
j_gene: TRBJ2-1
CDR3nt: TGTGCCAGCAGCTCGCGACTAGCGGGGGGGCTTGGTGAGCAGTTCTTC
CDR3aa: CASSSRLAGGLGEQFF

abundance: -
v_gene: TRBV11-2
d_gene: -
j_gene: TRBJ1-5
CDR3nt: TGTGCCAGCTCGGATGGGATAAATCAGCCCCAGCATTTT
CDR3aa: CASSDGINQPQHF

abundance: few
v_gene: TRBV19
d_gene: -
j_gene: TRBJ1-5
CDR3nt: TGTGCCAGTAGCAACCGGAGTAGCCATAATCAGCCCCAGCATTTT
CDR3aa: CASSNRSSHNQPQHF

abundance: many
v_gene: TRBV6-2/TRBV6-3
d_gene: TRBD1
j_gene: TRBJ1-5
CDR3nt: TGTGCCAGCAGCATGACAGGGCAGGGTTATCAGCCCCAGCATTTT
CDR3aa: CASSMTGQGYQPQHF

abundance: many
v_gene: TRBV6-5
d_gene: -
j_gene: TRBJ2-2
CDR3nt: TGTGCCAGCAGTAGGCCCGGAGGGAACGGGGAGCTGTTTTTT
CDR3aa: CASSRPGGNGELFF